This is a list of T cell receptor beta chains from one sample in a study of shared clonotypes between healthy human individuals. Profiled with immunoSEQ multiplex PCR; TCRdb holds only in-frame clones, not every one. This sample yields around 1,100,000 clones, of which 60% to 80% are seen a single time; about 0.89% belongs to the top ten. The sequencing input was memory CD4+ T cells from PBMCs. Receptors originate from a man in his late teens or twenties in good health. Some clones in this sample may be carry-over from other donors' samples. Each CDR3 is given with its conserved first and last residue. Each record gives: clone size, V gene, J gene, D gene, CDR3 protein, CDR3 DNA. D genes are given only for firm matches. Clone size, where shown, is once, few, many, or a class for clones that have expanded.

size: .
V: TRBV7-9
J: TRBJ1-5
D: .
CDR3: CASSGQQSPGNQPQHF
DNA: TGTGCCAGCAGCGGGCAACAGAGTCCGGGCAATCAGCCCCAGCATTTT

size: few
V: TRBV25-1
J: TRBJ1-5
D: .
CDR3: CASSDSGYQPQHF
DNA: TGTGCCAGCAGTGATTCAGGGTATCAGCCCCAGCATTTT

size: .
V: TRBV27
J: TRBJ2-7
D: TRBD1
CDR3: CASSLEGTAPYEQYF
DNA: TGTGCCAGCAGTTTAGAGGGGACAGCTCCCTACGAGCAGTACTTC

size: once
V: TRBV5-1
J: TRBJ2-2
D: TRBD1
CDR3: CASSLDARGPTGELFF
DNA: TGCGCCAGCAGCTTGGATGCCAGGGGGCCCACCGGGGAGCTGTTTTTT

size: .
V: TRBV7-3
J: TRBJ1-5
D: .
CDR3: CASSLVWTGNQPQHF
DNA: TGTGCCAGCAGCTTAGTTTGGACAGGCAATCAGCCCCAGCATTTT

size: few
V: TRBV7-6
J: TRBJ1-1
D: .
CDR3: CASSDYNTLEAFF
DNA: TGTGCCAGCAGTGATTATAACACGCTTGAAGCTTTCTTT

size: .
V: TRBV5-4
J: TRBJ1-2
D: .
CDR3: CASSLALGGNVDGYTF
DNA: TGTGCCAGCAGCTTGGCCCTGGGAGGGAATGTTGATGGCTACACCTTC

size: .
V: TRBV5-4
J: TRBJ2-1
D: .
CDR3: CASSLDRNEQFF
DNA: TGTGCCAGCAGCTTGGATCGGAATGAGCAGTTCTTC

size: .
V: TRBV5-4
J: TRBJ1-3
D: .
CDR3: CASSLEMGSGNTIYF
DNA: TGTGCCAGCAGCTTGGAGATGGGCTCTGGAAACACCATATATTTT

size: .
V: TRBV13
J: TRBJ2-7
D: .
CDR3: CASSSGTPSYEQYF
DNA: TGTGCCAGCAGCTCTGGGACACCTTCCTACGAGCAGTACTTC

size: .
V: TRBV5-4
J: TRBJ1-1
D: TRBD1
CDR3: CASSEGTGSLNTEAFF
DNA: TGTGCCAGCAGCGAAGGGACAGGGAGCTTGAACACTGAAGCTTTCTTT

size: .
V: TRBV4-1
J: TRBJ1-2
D: .
CDR3: CASSNGRAEYGYTF
DNA: TGCGCCAGCAGCAATGGTCGGGCCGAGTATGGCTACACCTTC

size: .
V: TRBV19
J: TRBJ2-7
D: TRBD1
CDR3: CASSAGTVRAREQYF
DNA: TGTGCCAGTAGTGCCGGGACAGTCAGGGCTCGTGAGCAGTACTTC

size: .
V: TRBV5-1
J: TRBJ2-7
D: TRBD1
CDR3: CASSSSGGGYEQYF
DNA: TGCGCCAGCAGCTCATCAGGGGGCGGTTACGAGCAGTACTTC

size: .
V: TRBV2
J: TRBJ1-1
D: .
CDR3: CAGGGTEAFF
DNA: TGTGCCGGGGGGGGCACTGAAGCTTTCTTT

size: .
V: TRBV19
J: TRBJ1-1
D: .
CDR3: CASSSRDLTRAFF
DNA: TGTGCCAGTAGTTCGCGGGACTTAACTCGAGCTTTCTTT

size: .
V: TRBV10-1
J: TRBJ2-3
D: .
CDR3: CASQAGFTDTQYF
DNA: TGCGCCAGCCAAGCGGGCTTCACAGATACGCAGTATTTT

size: .
V: TRBV27
J: TRBJ2-7
D: .
CDR3: CASSVGSRLGEQYF
DNA: TGTGCCAGCAGTGTTGGGAGCCGCCTGGGCGAGCAGTACTTC

size: .
V: TRBV28
J: TRBJ1-5
D: .
CDR3: CASSFTVRGNQPQHF
DNA: TGTGCCAGCAGTTTTACAGTGAGGGGGAATCAGCCCCAGCATTTT

size: .
V: TRBV7-2
J: TRBJ2-7
D: TRBD2
CDR3: CASSLAVAGLAGYEQYF
DNA: TGTGCCAGCAGCTTAGCCGTAGCGGGACTAGCGGGCTACGAGCAGTACTTC

size: .
V: TRBV5-1
J: TRBJ1-2
D: .
CDR3: CASSPGRGRDYGYTF
DNA: TGCGCCAGCAGCCCGGGGAGGGGAAGGGACTATGGCTACACCTTC

size: .
V: TRBV6-5
J: TRBJ2-7
D: TRBD1
CDR3: CATRDSYEQYF
DNA: TGTGCCACCCGGGACAGCTACGAGCAGTACTTC

size: .
V: TRBV5-8
J: TRBJ1-2
D: .
CDR3: CASSLKSYGYTF
DNA: TGTGCCAGCAGCTTGAAATCGTATGGCTACACCTTC

size: few
V: TRBV6-5
J: TRBJ2-3
D: .
CDR3: CASRAVTQGTQYF
DNA: TGTGCCAGCAGAGCGGTGACGCAAGGCACGCAGTATTTT

size: .
V: TRBV9
J: TRBJ2-6
D: TRBD2
CDR3: CASSAGAGISGANVLTF
DNA: TGTGCCAGCAGCGCCGGAGCGGGGATATCTGGGGCCAACGTCCTGACTTTC

size: .
V: TRBV5-1
J: TRBJ1-1
D: .
CDR3: CASSLDRLNTEAFF
DNA: TGCGCCAGCAGCTTGGACAGGTTAAACACTGAAGCTTTCTTT

size: once
V: TRBV9
J: TRBJ2-1
D: TRBD2
CDR3: CASSEGTSGTNEQFF
DNA: TGTGCCAGCAGCGAAGGGACTAGCGGGACCAATGAGCAGTTCTTC

size: once
V: TRBV15
J: TRBJ1-2
D: .
CDR3: CATSETVNYGYTF
DNA: TGTGCCACCAGCGAGACAGTCAACTATGGCTACACCTTC

size: .
V: TRBV2
J: TRBJ2-7
D: .
CDR3: CASSDSGGANEQYF
DNA: TGTGCCAGCAGTGATTCTGGGGGAGCGAACGAGCAGTACTTC

size: few
V: TRBV6-5
J: TRBJ2-6
D: .
CDR3: CASRDSRSGANVLTF
DNA: TGTGCCAGCAGGGACAGCCGCTCTGGGGCCAACGTCCTGACTTTC

size: .
V: TRBV6-5
J: TRBJ2-7
D: .
CDR3: CASSLPGSYEQYF
DNA: TGTGCCAGCAGTTTGCCGGGCTCCTACGAGCAGTACTTC

size: .
V: TRBV5-4
J: TRBJ2-5
D: .
CDR3: CASSWDFQETQYF
DNA: TGTGCCAGCAGCTGGGACTTCCAAGAGACCCAGTACTTC

size: medium-sized
V: TRBV2
J: TRBJ1-1
D: TRBD1
CDR3: CASRATGVTEAFF
DNA: TGTGCCAGCAGAGCTACAGGGGTTACTGAAGCTTTCTTT

size: .
V: TRBV18
J: TRBJ2-2
D: TRBD1
CDR3: CASSPLGQGANTGELFF
DNA: TGTGCCAGCTCACCCCTTGGACAGGGGGCGAACACCGGGGAGCTGTTTTTT

size: .
V: TRBV5-4
J: TRBJ2-5
D: TRBD2
CDR3: CASSLWGGREETQYF
DNA: TGTGCCAGCAGCTTGTGGGGCGGGAGAGAAGAGACCCAGTACTTC

size: .
V: TRBV6-1
J: TRBJ1-2
D: .
CDR3: CASSEGRSGVGYGYTF
DNA: TGTGCCAGCAGTGAAGGGAGGTCGGGGGTGGGCTATGGCTACACCTTC

size: few
V: TRBV18
J: TRBJ1-1
D: .
CDR3: CASSPGVNTEAFF
DNA: TGTGCCAGCTCACCAGGGGTGAACACTGAAGCTTTCTTT

size: .
V: TRBV9
J: TRBJ2-2
D: .
CDR3: CASSAHPQGSNTGELFF
DNA: TGTGCCAGCAGCGCACACCCACAGGGATCCAACACCGGGGAGCTGTTTTTT

size: .
V: TRBV9
J: TRBJ2-1
D: .
CDR3: CASSFTGSSYNEQFF
DNA: TGTGCCAGCAGCTTTACCGGGAGCTCCTACAATGAGCAGTTCTTC

size: .
V: TRBV6-6
J: TRBJ2-7
D: TRBD2
CDR3: CASRRTSALAEQYF
DNA: TGTGCCAGCAGACGTACTAGCGCCCTTGCCGAGCAGTACTTC

size: .
V: TRBV5-4
J: TRBJ1-2
D: TRBD1
CDR3: CASSWGQNYGYTF
DNA: TGTGCCAGCAGCTGGGGACAGAACTATGGCTACACCTTC

size: once
V: TRBV7-9
J: TRBJ2-7
D: .
CDR3: CASSLGPQGYEQYF
DNA: TGTGCCAGCAGCTTAGGACCTCAGGGCTACGAGCAGTACTTC

size: .
V: TRBV28
J: TRBJ1-2
D: .
CDR3: CASSPIGQSIYGYTF
DNA: TGTGCCAGCAGCCCTATTGGACAGTCTATCTATGGCTACACCTTC

size: few
V: TRBV7-3
J: TRBJ2-5
D: .
CDR3: CASSQRNQETQYF
DNA: TGTGCCAGCAGCCAGCGGAACCAAGAGACCCAGTACTTC

size: .
V: TRBV5-1
J: TRBJ1-2
D: .
CDR3: CASSFDTNGYTF
DNA: TGCGCCAGCAGCTTCGACACGAATGGCTACACCTTC

size: .
V: TRBV15
J: TRBJ2-3
D: .
CDR3: CATSSGPKDTQYF
DNA: TGTGCCACCAGCAGTGGACCGAAGGATACGCAGTATTTT

size: .
V: TRBV19
J: TRBJ1-5
D: .
CDR3: CASTDRGNQPQHF
DNA: TGTGCCAGTACCGATCGGGGGAATCAGCCCCAGCATTTT

size: .
V: TRBV28
J: TRBJ1-5
D: .
CDR3: CASSFLRGAYQPQHF
DNA: TGTGCCAGCAGTTTTTTGAGGGGGGCCTATCAGCCCCAGCATTTT

size: few
V: TRBV11-1
J: TRBJ2-1
D: .
CDR3: CASSLVSYEQFF
DNA: TGTGCCAGCAGCTTAGTTAGCTATGAGCAGTTCTTC

size: .
V: TRBV30
J: TRBJ1-5
D: .
CDR3: CAWGKPGFSNQPQHF
DNA: TGTGCCTGGGGCAAACCGGGATTTAGCAATCAGCCCCAGCATTTT

size: once
V: TRBV28
J: TRBJ1-2
D: TRBD1
CDR3: CASRQGSSYGYTF
DNA: TGTGCCAGCAGACAGGGGTCCAGCTATGGCTACACCTTC

size: .
V: TRBV10-3
J: TRBJ2-2
D: TRBD1
CDR3: CATNRGSNTGELFF
DNA: TGTGCCACGAACAGGGGATCGAACACCGGGGAGCTGTTTTTT

size: few
V: TRBV9
J: TRBJ2-2
D: TRBD2
CDR3: CASTLRAGEYTGELFF
DNA: TGTGCCAGCACCCTACGAGCGGGAGAGTATACCGGGGAGCTGTTTTTT

size: few
V: TRBV29-1
J: TRBJ2-3
D: TRBD1
CDR3: CSVGADRETQYF
DNA: TGCAGCGTGGGGGCCGACAGGGAAACGCAGTATTTT

size: .
V: TRBV19
J: TRBJ2-2
D: .
CDR3: CASPRRGMNTGELFF
DNA: TGTGCTAGCCCTCGACGGGGGATGAACACCGGGGAGCTGTTTTTT

size: .
V: TRBV27
J: TRBJ1-1
D: .
CDR3: CATRQLGGSNTEAFF
DNA: TGTGCCACCCGGCAGTTGGGGGGGTCGAACACTGAAGCTTTCTTT

size: many
V: TRBV4-2
J: TRBJ2-1
D: .
CDR3: CASSQDAEGRDNEQFF
DNA: TGTGCCAGCAGCCAAGATGCAGAGGGCCGGGACAATGAGCAGTTCTTC